The 17 T cell receptor beta chains reported below all come from one sample, sequenced in a study of sequential checkpoint blockade in melanoma. Some clones are missing from TCRdb's copy, which holds only in-frame ones; the method was immunoSEQ multiplex PCR. The table records 15,000 to 20,000 clones, over 55% of them present only once. Regarding treatment: randomized to nivolumab then ipilimumab (arm A) or the reverse (arm B). The sequenced sample was CD8+ T cells sorted from blood (inferred from file names), obtained from a patient given nivolumab and ipilimumab in sequence. These receptors were collected from a human donor with melanoma.

The rearrangement uses TRBV13 and TRBJ2-7, with D possibly matching TRBD2 (5 bases). V dropped 5 bases and J dropped 0 bases, with 11 bases sitting between them. The CDR3 totals 14 residues. Germline CDR1 and CDR2: PRHDT and FYEKMQ (reference sequence). The CDR3 protein is CASSNQRSSYEQYF. The CDR3 DNA follows: TGTGCCAGCAGCAACCAGCGGAGCTCCTACGAGCAGTACTTC.

The CDR3 loop reads CASSVGRGGDETQYF. The DNA for the CDR3 is TGTGCCAGCAGCGTAGGGCGCGGGGGGGACGAGACCCAGTACTTC. The rearrangement uses TRBV9 and TRBJ2-5; 9 positions match TRBD2. CDR3 length equals 15 residues. V was clipped by 0 bases and J by 5 bases; unmatched bases: 5. In germline, CDR1 is SGDLS, CDR2 YYNGEE.

The gene calls are TRBV5-4 and TRBJ2-7; 7 bases fit TRBD2. Germline assignment: CDR1 SGHNT and CDR2 YYREEE (reference sequence). The CDR3 is 14 amino acids. The J segment lost 4 bases and the V segment lost 4 bases, leaving 8 bases of the junction unmatched. The CDR3: CASSLGLGEYEQYF. The CDR3 nucleotides read TGTGCCAGCAGCCTAGGACTAGGGGAATACGAGCAGTACTTC.

This clone was found a few times. The chain recombines TRBV7-6 with TRBJ2-7; D is undetermined. CDR1 is SGHVS, CDR2 FNYEAQ, per germline. This CDR3 region has 15 residues. Trimming shortened V by 1 base and J by 0 bases, and 10 bases separated the two germline ends. CDR3 sequence reads: CASSLEPRISYEQYF. The CDR3 region has the DNA TGTGCCAGCAGCTTAGAACCCAGGATCTCCTACGAGCAGTACTTC.

This sequence joins TRBV10-2 and TRBJ2-7, with 8 positions matching TRBD2. CDR3 length: 12 amino acids. Germline V gene sequence: CDR1 WSHSY, CDR2 SAAADI. V lost 6 bases, J lost 7 bases, and 5 bases stayed unmatched. CDR3 nucleotides: TGCGCCAGCAGCCCCAGACTAGCGGAGCAGTACTTC. This translates into CASSPRLAEQYF.

The chain carries TRBV5-6 and TRBJ2-1; 13 nucleotides agree with TRBD2. V trimming: 0 bases; J trimming: 15 bases; junction bases outside the gene matches: 9. Germline CDR1 SGHDT, CDR2 YYEEEE. The CDR3 runs 15 residues. The CDR3 sequence is CASSLATGLAGDSFF. The CDR3 bases are TGTGCCAGCAGCTTGGCCACAGGACTAGCGGGAGATTCGTTCTTC.

The V call is TRBV14, the J call TRBJ2-7; 8 bases are a match to TRBD1. Losses at the gene ends were 6 bases for V and 1 base for J; bases not matched to a gene: 5. Germline loops: CDR1 SGHDN, CDR2 FVKESK. CDR3 length: 14 amino acids. The CDR3 DNA reads TGTGCCAGCAGGCGACAGGGGCCTTCCTACGAGCAGTACTTC. It yields the protein CASRRQGPSYEQYF.

This chain uses TRBV4-2 with TRBJ1-4; D is undetermined. The germline V and J ends were trimmed by 2 bases and 8 bases, with 9 bases remaining between them. The CDR3 covers 13 residues. Germline assignment: CDR1 LGHNA and CDR2 YNFKEQ. The CDR3 region has the DNA TGTGCCAGCAGCCAAAAGACCGGGGAAAAACTGTTTTTT. It translates to CASSQKTGEKLFF.

This clone has just a few counts. This chain connects TRBV5-4 to TRBJ1-2; no definite D call. Germline V gives CDR1 SGHNT, CDR2 YYREEE (reference sequence). V was pared by 0 bases and J by 5 bases, with 17 bases between. The length of the CDR3 is 16 residues. CDR3 region: CASSLAMEMILYGYTF. In DNA form, the CDR3 reads TGTGCCAGCAGCTTGGCGATGGAGATGATCTTATATGGCTACACCTTC. Together with reference TRBV5-4 and TRBJ1-2, the CDR3 gives the full variable domain: ETGVTQSPTHLIKTRGQQVTLRCSSQSGHNTVSWYQQALGQGPQFIFQYYREEENGRGNFPPRFSGLQFPNYSSELNVNALELDDSALYLCASSLAMEMILYGYTFGSGTRLTVV.

In its sample, this clone was seen a few times. The CDR3 nucleotides read TGTGCCAGCAGTCCTTGGTACAGGGCCACTGAAGCTTTCTTT. It specifies CASSPWYRATEAFF. The chain recombines TRBV2 with TRBJ1-1; a possible D gene is TRBD1 (6 bases). Germline V lookup: CDR1 SNHLY, CDR2 FYNNEI. The CDR3 is 14 amino acids. Between the trimmed V and J ends, which lost 5 bases and 4 bases, there was a span of 14 bases.

V gene TRBV6-6 combines with J gene TRBJ2-7, with 11 bases aligning to TRBD2. CDR1 is MNHNY and CDR2 is SVGAGI in the germline V gene (reference sequence). The J segment lost 5 bases and the V segment lost 7 bases, leaving 7 bases of the junction unmatched. The CDR3 is 14 residues long. The chain's CDR3 is CASISSGRINEQYF. The DNA for the CDR3 is TGTGCCAGCATCTCTAGCGGGAGGATAAACGAGCAGTACTTC.

This clone has just one count. The chain joins TRBV11-2 to TRBJ1-4; D possibly corresponds to TRBD1 (6 bases). From germline, CDR1 is SGHAT and CDR2 FQNNGV. This CDR3 comprises 16 residues. V lost 3 bases, J lost 3 bases, and 14 bases lay in between. The CDR3 region is CASSFFPGGANEKLFF. CDR3 DNA: TGTGCCAGCAGCTTTTTCCCTGGGGGCGCTAATGAAAAACTGTTTTTT.

The DNA for the CDR3 is TGTGCCAGCAGCTTATGGGGACAGGGGGGAGATTCCTACGAGCAGTACTTC. The encoded protein is CASSLWGQGGDSYEQYF. The rearrangement uses TRBV7-9 and TRBJ2-7, with 11 bases fitting TRBD1. The CDR3 covers 17 residues. CDR1 is SEHNR, CDR2 FQNEAQ, per germline (reference sequence). Trimming cost V 2 bases and J 1 base; bases outside gene matches: 7.

This clone was detected once. The chain carries TRBV7-9 and TRBJ1-5; D may be TRBD1 (5 bases). CDR3 length: 13 residues. The germline V gene encodes CDR1 SEHNR and CDR2 FQNEAQ (reference sequence). V shed 5 bases and J shed 4 bases, with 9 bases lying between them. This chain's CDR3 is CASSLQENQPQHF. In DNA form, the CDR3 reads TGTGCCAGCAGCCTACAGGAGAATCAGCCCCAGCATTTT.

The chain links TRBV6-1 to TRBJ2-7; D unclear. This CDR3 region has 14 residues. V was pared by 3 bases and J by 0 bases, with 9 bases between. The germline V gene encodes CDR1 MNHNS and CDR2 SASEGT. The CDR3 loop reads CASSDRDISYEQYF. The CDR3 DNA reads as TGTGCCAGCAGTGATCGCGACATCTCCTACGAGCAGTACTTC.

V is TRBV9 and J is TRBJ1-1, with a weak D call TRBD1 (6 bases). Germline CDR1 and CDR2: SGDLS and YYNGEE. The V end lost 4 bases, the J end lost 3 bases, and 16 bases lay between the germline ends. The CDR3 runs 15 residues. The CDR3 DNA is TGTGCCAGCAGCCTCCGACAGGCGGTGGACACTGAAGCTTTCTTT. Translation: CASSLRQAVDTEAFF.

This clone was counted between two and nine times. CDR3 sequence reads: CASSYLLGGEQYF. DNA of the CDR3: TGTGCCAGCAGTTACCTACTAGGAGGCGAGCAGTACTTC. The chain employs TRBV6-5 and TRBJ2-7; weak D call: TRBD2 (5 bases). The CDR3 length is 13 residues. CDR1 and CDR2 (germline): MNHEY, SVGAGI. V was pared by 2 bases and J by 6 bases, with 11 bases between.